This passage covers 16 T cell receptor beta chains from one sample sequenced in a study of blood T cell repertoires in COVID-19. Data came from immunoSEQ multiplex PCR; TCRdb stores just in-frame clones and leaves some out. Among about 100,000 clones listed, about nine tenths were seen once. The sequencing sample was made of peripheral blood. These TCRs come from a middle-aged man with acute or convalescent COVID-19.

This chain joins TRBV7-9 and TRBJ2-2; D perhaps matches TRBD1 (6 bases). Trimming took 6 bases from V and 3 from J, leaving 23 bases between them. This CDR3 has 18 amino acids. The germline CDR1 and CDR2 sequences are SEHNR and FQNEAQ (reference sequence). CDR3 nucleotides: TGTGCCAGCAGTCCCCTCAGGGGTGTTTCGTCTTACACCGGGGAGCTGTTTTTT. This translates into CASSPLRGVSSYTGELFF.

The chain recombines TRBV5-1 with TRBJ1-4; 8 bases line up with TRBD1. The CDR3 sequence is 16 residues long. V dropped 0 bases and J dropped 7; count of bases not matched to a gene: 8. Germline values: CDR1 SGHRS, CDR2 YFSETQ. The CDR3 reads CASSLGSQGAREKLFF. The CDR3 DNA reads TGCGCCAGCAGCTTGGGATCCCAGGGGGCCCGTGAAAAACTGTTTTTT.

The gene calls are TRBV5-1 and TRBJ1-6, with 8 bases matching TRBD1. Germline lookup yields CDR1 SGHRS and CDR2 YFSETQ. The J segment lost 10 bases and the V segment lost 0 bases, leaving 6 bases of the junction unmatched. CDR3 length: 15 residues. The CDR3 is CASSLAGTGRSPLHF. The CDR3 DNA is TGCGCCAGCAGCTTGGCCGGGACAGGAAGGTCACCCCTCCACTTT.

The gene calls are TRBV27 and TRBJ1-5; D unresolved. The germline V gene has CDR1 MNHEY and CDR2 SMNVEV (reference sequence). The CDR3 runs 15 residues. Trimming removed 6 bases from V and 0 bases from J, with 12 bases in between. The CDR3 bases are TGTGCCAGCAGGATAGGACTGTATAGCAATCAGCCCCAGCATTTT. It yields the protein CASRIGLYSNQPQHF.

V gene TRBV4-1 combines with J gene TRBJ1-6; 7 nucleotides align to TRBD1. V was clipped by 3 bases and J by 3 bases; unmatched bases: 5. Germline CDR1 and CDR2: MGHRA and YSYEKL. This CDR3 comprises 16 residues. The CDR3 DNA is TGCGCCAGCAGCCAGTTACACAGGGGCTATAATTCACCCCTCCACTTT. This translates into CASSQLHRGYNSPLHF.

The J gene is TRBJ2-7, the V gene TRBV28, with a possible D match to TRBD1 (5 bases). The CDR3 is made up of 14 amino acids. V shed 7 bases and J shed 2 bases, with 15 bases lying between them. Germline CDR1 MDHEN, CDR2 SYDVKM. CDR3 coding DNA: TGTGCCAGCATCCCGCACAGGATTACCTACGAGCAGTACTTC. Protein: CASIPHRITYEQYF.

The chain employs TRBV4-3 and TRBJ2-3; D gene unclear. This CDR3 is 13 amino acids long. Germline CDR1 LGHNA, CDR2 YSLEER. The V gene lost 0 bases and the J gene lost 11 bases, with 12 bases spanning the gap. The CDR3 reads CASSQDFADLQYF. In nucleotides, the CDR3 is TGCGCCAGCAGCCAAGATTTTGCGGATTTGCAGTATTTT.

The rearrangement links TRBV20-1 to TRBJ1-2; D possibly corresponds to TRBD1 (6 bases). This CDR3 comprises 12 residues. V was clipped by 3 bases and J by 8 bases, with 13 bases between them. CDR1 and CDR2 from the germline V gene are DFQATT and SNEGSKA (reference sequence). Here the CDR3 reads CSASRQGSGYTF. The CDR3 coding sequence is TGCAGTGCTAGTCGGCAGGGGAGCGGCTACACCTTC.

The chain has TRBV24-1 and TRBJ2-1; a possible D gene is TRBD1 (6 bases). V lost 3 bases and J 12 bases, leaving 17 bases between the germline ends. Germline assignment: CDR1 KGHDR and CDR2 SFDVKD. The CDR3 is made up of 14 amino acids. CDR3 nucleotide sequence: TGTGCCACCAGTGATAGGGGTGTATGGGGGCGGCAGTTCTTC. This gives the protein CATSDRGVWGRQFF.

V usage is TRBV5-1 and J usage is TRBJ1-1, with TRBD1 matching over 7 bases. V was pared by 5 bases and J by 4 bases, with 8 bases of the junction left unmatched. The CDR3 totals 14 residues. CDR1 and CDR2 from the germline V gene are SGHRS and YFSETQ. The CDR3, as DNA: TGCGCCAGCAGGTCGAACTCAGGGGGCACTGAAGCTTTCTTT. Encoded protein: CASRSNSGGTEAFF. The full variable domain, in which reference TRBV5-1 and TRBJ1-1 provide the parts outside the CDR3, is KAGVTQTPRYLIKTRGQQVTLSCSPISGHRSVSWYQQTPGQGLQFLFEYFSETQRNKGNFPGRFSGRQFSNSRSEMNVSTLELGDSALYLCASRSNSGGTEAFFGQGTRLTVV.

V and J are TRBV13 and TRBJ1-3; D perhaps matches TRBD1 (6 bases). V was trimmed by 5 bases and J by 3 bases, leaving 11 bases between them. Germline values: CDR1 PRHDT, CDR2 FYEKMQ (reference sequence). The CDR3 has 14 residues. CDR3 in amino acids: CASSRRTDGNTIYF. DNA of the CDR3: TGTGCCAGCAGCCGGAGGACAGATGGAAACACCATATATTTT.

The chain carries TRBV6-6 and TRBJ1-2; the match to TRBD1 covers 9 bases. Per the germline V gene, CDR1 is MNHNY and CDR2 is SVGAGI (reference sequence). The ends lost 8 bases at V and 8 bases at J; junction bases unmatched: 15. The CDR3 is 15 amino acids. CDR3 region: CASQIQGQGSFGYTF. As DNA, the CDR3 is TGTGCCAGCCAAATTCAGGGACAGGGCAGTTTCGGCTACACCTTC.

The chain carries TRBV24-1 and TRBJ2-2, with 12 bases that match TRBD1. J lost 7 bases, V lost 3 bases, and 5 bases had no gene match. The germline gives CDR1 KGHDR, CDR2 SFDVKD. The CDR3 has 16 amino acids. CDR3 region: CATSDPGQGASGELFF. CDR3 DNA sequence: TGTGCCACCAGTGATCCGGGACAGGGGGCTAGCGGGGAGCTGTTTTTT.

This CDR3 reads CASREGLAGDTQYF. As DNA, the CDR3 is TGTGCCAGCAGGGAGGGACTAGCGGGGGATACGCAGTATTTT. V is TRBV5-4 and J is TRBJ2-3, with TRBD2 identical over 13 bases. The CDR3 is 14 residues long. Germline values: CDR1 SGHNT, CDR2 YYREEE (reference sequence). After removal of 5 bases from V and 6 bases from J, the junction contained 3 bases not matched to a gene.

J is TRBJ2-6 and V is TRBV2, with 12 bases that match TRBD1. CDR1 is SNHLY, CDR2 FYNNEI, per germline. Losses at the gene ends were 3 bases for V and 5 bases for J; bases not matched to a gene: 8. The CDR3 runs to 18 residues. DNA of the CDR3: TGTGCCAGCAGTGACCCCGGGACAGGGGGCGTCTGGGCCAACGTCCTGACTTTC. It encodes CASSDPGTGGVWANVLTF.

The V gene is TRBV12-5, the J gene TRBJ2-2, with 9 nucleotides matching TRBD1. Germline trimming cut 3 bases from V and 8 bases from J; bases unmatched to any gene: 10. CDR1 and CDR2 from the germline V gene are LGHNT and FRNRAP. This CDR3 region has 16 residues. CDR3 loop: CASGFTGTGSVGELFF. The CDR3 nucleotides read TGTGCTAGTGGTTTCACCGGGACAGGGAGCGTGGGGGAGCTGTTTTTT. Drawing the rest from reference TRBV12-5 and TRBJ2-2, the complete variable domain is DARVTQTPRHKVTEMGQEVTMRCQPILGHNTVFWYRQTMMQGLELLAYFRNRAPLDDSGMPKDRFSAEMPDATLATLKIQPSEPRDSAVYFCASGFTGTGSVGELFFGEGSRLTVL.